This is a list of T cell receptor beta chains from one sample in a study of Ad26.COV2.S vaccination and SARS-CoV-2 variants. The repertoire was sequenced with immunoSEQ multiplex PCR; TCRdb's copy has only in-frame clones and lacks some. The sample shows around 250,000 clones, roughly 89% of them seen only once. This sample comprised peripheral blood, obtained in a trial of Ad26.COV2.S vaccine versus placebo. These receptors were taken from a person between 18 and 60 years old who received the Ad26.COV2.S COVID-19 vaccine or a placebo. CDR3s include the opening cysteine and the closing phenylalanine or tryptophan. Each record gives: V gene, clone size, J gene, D gene, CDR3 protein, CDR3 DNA. The D gene is left open where the match is weak. Some rows mark clone size as missing; the rest say once, few, many or name a class of expanded clone.

TRBV18	-	TRBJ2-2	TRBD2	CASSPRTSGTGELFF	TGTGCCAGCTCACCAAGGACTAGCGGAACCGGGGAGCTGTTTTTT
TRBV3-1/TRBV3-2	-	TRBJ1-1	TRBD1	CASSHTGTANTEAFF	TGTGCCAGCAGCCATACCGGGACAGCGAACACTGAAGCTTTCTTT
TRBV2	-	TRBJ2-1	-	CASSEFGYNEQFF	TGTGCCAGCAGTGAATTCGGGTACAATGAGCAGTTCTTC
TRBV7-2	-	TRBJ2-6	-	CASSLGGAGANVLTF	TGTGCCAGCAGCTTAGGGGGCGCCGGGGCCAACGTCCTGACTTTC
TRBV3-1/TRBV3-2	-	TRBJ1-6	-	CASSQGAGVNSPLHF	TGTGCCAGCAGCCAAGGGGCAGGGGTAAATTCACCCCTCCACTTT
TRBV9	-	TRBJ2-1	-	CASSKNPLSASRNEQFF	TGTGCCAGCAGTAAAAACCCCTTAAGTGCATCGAGGAATGAGCAGTTCTTC
TRBV19	-	TRBJ1-4	TRBD1	CASSPGTGANLATNEKLFF	TGTGCCAGTAGTCCCGGGACAGGGGCGAATCTTGCAACTAATGAAAAACTGTTTTTT
TRBV6-5	-	TRBJ2-2	TRBD2	CAIAGGLNTGELFF	TGTGCCATTGCGGGGGGCCTAAACACCGGGGAGCTGTTTTTT
TRBV30	-	TRBJ2-7	-	CAWSGRGTYEQYF	TGTGCCTGGAGTGGCCGGGGGACCTACGAGCAGTACTTC
TRBV30	-	TRBJ2-6	-	CAWRGSGANVLTF	TGTGCCTGGAGAGGCTCTGGGGCCAACGTCCTGACTTTC
TRBV21-1	once	TRBJ1-1	-	CASSKGRGEKNTEAFF	TGTGCTAGCAGCAAAGGGAGAGGGGAGAAGAACACTGAAGCTTTCTTT
TRBV19	-	TRBJ1-5	TRBD1	CASSLDRGPQPQHF	TGTGCCAGTTCGCTGGACAGGGGGCCTCAGCCCCAGCATTTT
TRBV11-2	-	TRBJ1-2	-	CASSLARGNYGYTF	TGTGCCAGCAGCTTAGCGAGGGGAAACTATGGCTACACCTTC
TRBV15	few	TRBJ2-1	-	CATSRESAGRTYNEQFF	TGTGCCACCAGCAGGGAGTCGGCGGGTAGAACCTACAATGAGCAGTTCTTC
TRBV7-6	-	TRBJ1-3	-	CASSLAGALSGNTIYF	TGTGCCAGCAGCTTAGCAGGGGCCCTCTCTGGAAACACCATATATTTT
TRBV6-5	-	TRBJ2-3	-	CASSLRGTDTQYF	TGTGCCAGCAGCCTTAGGGGCACAGATACGCAGTATTTT
TRBV5-1	-	TRBJ1-1	TRBD1	CASSLPDRVGAEAFF	TGCGCCAGCAGCTTGCCCGACAGGGTAGGGGCTGAAGCTTTCTTT
TRBV11-2	-	TRBJ2-4	TRBD1	CASSSLRTGVAKNIQYF	TGTGCCAGCAGCTCTTTAAGGACAGGTGTAGCCAAAAACATTCAGTACTTC
TRBV6-2/TRBV6-3	-	TRBJ2-3	-	CASSYNRGGNTDTQYF	TGTGCCAGCAGTTACAACCGCGGTGGAAACACAGATACGCAGTATTTT
TRBV4-2	-	TRBJ2-3	TRBD2	CASSFGLAGEGTQYF	TGTGCCAGCAGCTTTGGCCTAGCGGGGGAAGGTACGCAGTATTTT
TRBV7-9	-	TRBJ2-5	-	CASSLGLTKTGKQETQYF	TGTGCCAGCAGCCTGGGGCTCACCAAAACAGGGAAACAAGAGACCCAGTACTTC
TRBV6-4	-	TRBJ1-6	-	CARLSPLHF	TGTGCCAGACTTTCACCCCTCCACTTT
TRBV6-6	-	TRBJ2-5	-	CASSYRGKWEETQYF	TGTGCCAGCAGTTACAGGGGGAAGTGGGAAGAGACCCAGTACTTC
TRBV2	-	TRBJ2-2	TRBD1	CASGLETGQWGTGELFF	TGTGCCAGCGGTCTTGAGACAGGGCAGTGGGGCACCGGGGAGCTGTTTTTT
TRBV14	-	TRBJ2-7	TRBD2	CASSITSGGAKPHEQYF	TGTGCCAGCAGCATCACTAGCGGGGGGGCCAAACCCCACGAGCAGTACTTC
TRBV6-2/TRBV6-3	-	TRBJ2-1	TRBD2	CASSWGSGAHRAYEQFF	TGTGCCAGCAGTTGGGGTAGCGGGGCGCATCGGGCGTATGAGCAGTTCTTC
TRBV4-1	-	TRBJ2-4	TRBD1	CASSQGGQGAPAKNIQYF	TGCGCCAGCAGCCAAGGGGGACAGGGGGCGCCGGCCAAAAACATTCAGTACTTC
TRBV12-2	-	TRBJ2-7	-	CASRLAGLAGGQDSYEQYF	TGTGCAAGTCGCTTAGCAGGACTAGCGGGGGGTCAGGACTCCTACGAGCAGTACTTC
TRBV6-2/TRBV6-3	-	TRBJ2-1	TRBD1	CASSYLGQGMYEQFF	TGTGCCAGCAGTTATCTGGGACAGGGGATGTATGAGCAGTTCTTC
TRBV9	-	TRBJ1-3	TRBD1	CASSVALGTVSGNTIYF	TGTGCCAGCAGCGTAGCTTTGGGGACAGTCTCTGGAAACACCATATATTTT
TRBV7-2	-	TRBJ2-5	TRBD2	CASSSAGVQETQYF	TGTGCCAGCAGCTCAGCGGGGGTCCAAGAGACCCAGTACTTC
TRBV7-3	-	TRBJ2-7	-	CASSLGARDEQYF	TGTGCCAGCAGCTTAGGGGCACGGGACGAGCAGTACTTC
TRBV7-6	-	TRBJ1-1	TRBD1	CASSLGGQGYQAFF	TGTGCCAGCAGCTTAGGCGGACAGGGTTACCAAGCTTTCTTT
TRBV24-1	-	TRBJ2-2	-	CASGQTANTGELFF	TGTGCCAGTGGACAGACCGCGAACACCGGGGAGCTGTTTTTT
TRBV12-5	-	TRBJ2-7	TRBD1	CASGLEDRGHEQYF	TGTGCTAGTGGTTTGGAAGACAGGGGACACGAGCAGTACTTC
TRBV5-1	-	TRBJ2-5	-	CASSLEQFQETQYF	TGCGCCAGCAGCTTGGAACAGTTCCAAGAGACCCAGTACTTC
TRBV5-6	-	TRBJ1-2	-	CASSLGGAGAYGYTF	TGTGCCAGCAGCTTGGGAGGGGCAGGGGCCTATGGCTACACCTTC
TRBV3-1/TRBV3-2	-	TRBJ1-6	TRBD1	CASSRTGNNSPLHF	TGTGCCAGCAGCCGGACAGGGAATAATTCACCCCTCCACTTT
TRBV6-2/TRBV6-3	-	TRBJ2-5	TRBD1	CASNPGTGGKETQYF	TGTGCCAGCAACCCCGGGACAGGGGGAAAAGAGACCCAGTACTTC
TRBV7-2	-	TRBJ1-5	-	CASSLGQSNQPQHF	TGTGCCAGCAGCTTAGGACAGAGCAATCAGCCCCAGCATTTT
TRBV18	-	TRBJ2-5	-	CASSPGAETQYF	TGTGCCAGCTCACCCGGAGCGGAGACCCAGTACTTC
TRBV27	-	TRBJ1-2	-	CASSFFSRLGNYGYTF	TGTGCCAGCAGTTTTTTCTCACGGTTGGGAAACTATGGCTACACCTTC
TRBV6-2/TRBV6-3	-	TRBJ2-6	-	CASSFPGQTGANVLTF	TGTGCCAGCAGTTTCCCAGGACAGACTGGGGCCAACGTCCTGACTTTC
TRBV6-6	once	TRBJ2-3	-	CASSGSTDTQYF	TGTGCCAGCAGTGGCAGCACAGATACGCAGTATTTT
TRBV5-3	once	TRBJ2-5	-	CARRWVEPHQETQYF	TGTGCCAGAAGATGGGTAGAACCACACCAAGAGACCCAGTACTTC
TRBV3-1/TRBV3-2	-	TRBJ1-6	-	CASSQSRGKGSPLHF	TGTGCCAGCAGCCAAAGTAGGGGGAAGGGATCACCCCTCCACTTT
TRBV5-4	-	TRBJ2-2	-	CASSLAAGEGELFF	TGTGCCAGCAGCTTGGCCGCAGGGGAGGGGGAGCTGTTTTTT
TRBV7-2	once	TRBJ2-3	TRBD2	CASSLSGRSEDTQYF	TGTGCCAGCAGCTTAAGCGGGAGGAGTGAAGATACGCAGTATTTT